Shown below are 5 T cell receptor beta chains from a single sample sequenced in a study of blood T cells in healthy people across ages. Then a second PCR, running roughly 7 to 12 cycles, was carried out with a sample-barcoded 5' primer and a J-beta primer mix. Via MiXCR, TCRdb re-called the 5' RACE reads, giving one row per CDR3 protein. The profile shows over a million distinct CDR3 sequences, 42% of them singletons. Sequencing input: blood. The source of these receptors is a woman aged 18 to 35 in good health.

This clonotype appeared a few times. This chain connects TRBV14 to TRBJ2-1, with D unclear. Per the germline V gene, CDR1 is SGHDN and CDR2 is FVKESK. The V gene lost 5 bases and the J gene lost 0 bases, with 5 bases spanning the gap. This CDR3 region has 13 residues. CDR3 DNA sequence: TGTGCCAGCAGCACCACCTCCTACAATGAGCAGTTCTTC. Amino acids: CASSTTSYNEQFF.

Here the CDR3 DNA reads TGTGCCAGTAACAACGGGCTAGCGGGGGGATACAATGAGCAGTTCTTC. Its translation: CASNNGLAGGYNEQFF. The chain employs TRBV28 and TRBJ2-1, with TRBD2 matching over 11 bases. The length of the CDR3 is 16 residues. Germline CDR1 and CDR2: MDHEN and SYDVKM. The junction had 11 bases not matched to a gene; V was cut back by 9 bases and J by 4 bases.

CDR3 DNA: TGTGCCAGTAGTATAAGGGGAGCCTACAATGAGCAGTTCTTC. Translation gives CASSIRGAYNEQFF. The rearrangement links TRBV19 to TRBJ2-1, with D perhaps being TRBD1 or TRBD2 (5 bases each). With 2 bases removed from V and 2 bases from J, the gap between germline ends came to 7 bases. Per the germline V gene, CDR1 is LNHDA and CDR2 is SQIVND (reference sequence). CDR3 size: 14 residues.

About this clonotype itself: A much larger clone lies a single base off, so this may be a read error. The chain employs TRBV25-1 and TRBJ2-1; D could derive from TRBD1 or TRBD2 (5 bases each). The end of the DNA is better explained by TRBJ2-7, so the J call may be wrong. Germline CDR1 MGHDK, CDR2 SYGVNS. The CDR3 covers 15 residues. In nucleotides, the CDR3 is TGTGCCAGCAGTGAATGGAAGGGGACCTACAATGAGCAGTACTTC. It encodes CASSEWKGTYNEQYF.

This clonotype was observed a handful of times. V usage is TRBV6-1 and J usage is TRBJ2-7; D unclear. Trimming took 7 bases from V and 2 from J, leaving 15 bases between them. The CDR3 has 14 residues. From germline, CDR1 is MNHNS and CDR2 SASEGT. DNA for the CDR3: TGTGCCAGCACCACCCTTGAAGGGCCCTACGAGCAGTACTTC. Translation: CASTTLEGPYEQYF.